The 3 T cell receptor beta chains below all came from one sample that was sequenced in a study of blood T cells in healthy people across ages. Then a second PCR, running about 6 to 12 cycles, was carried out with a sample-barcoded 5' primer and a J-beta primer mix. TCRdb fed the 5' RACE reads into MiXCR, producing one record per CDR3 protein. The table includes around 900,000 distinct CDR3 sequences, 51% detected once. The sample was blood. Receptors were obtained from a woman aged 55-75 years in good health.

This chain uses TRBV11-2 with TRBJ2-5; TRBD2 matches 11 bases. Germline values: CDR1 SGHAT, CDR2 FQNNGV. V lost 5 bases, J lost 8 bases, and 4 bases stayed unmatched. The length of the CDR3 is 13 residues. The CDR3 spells CASSLRLAGTQYF. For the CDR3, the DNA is TGTGCCAGCAGCCTTAGACTAGCGGGAACCCAGTACTTC.

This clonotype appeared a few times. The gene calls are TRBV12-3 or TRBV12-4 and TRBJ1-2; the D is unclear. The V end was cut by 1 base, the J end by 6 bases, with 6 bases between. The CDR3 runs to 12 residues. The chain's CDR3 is CASSLGTHGYTF. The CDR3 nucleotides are TGTGCCAGCAGTTTAGGGACCCATGGCTACACCTTC.

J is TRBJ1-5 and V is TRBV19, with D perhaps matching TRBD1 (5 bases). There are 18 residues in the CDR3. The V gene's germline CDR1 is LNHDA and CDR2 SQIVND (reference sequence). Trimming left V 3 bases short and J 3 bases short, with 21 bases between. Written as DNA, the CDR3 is TGTGCCAGTAGTATGCCCTCAAGTCCCCGCAGGGACAATCAGCCCCAGCATTTT. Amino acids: CASSMPSSPRRDNQPQHF.